This T cell receptor beta chain came from a study of blood T cell repertoires in COVID-19. Participants were aged about 18 to 95 years, lived in about 26 US areas, and enrolled virtually. Participants reported their clinical history, and cohort assignment relied on those reports. Recovery meant two consecutive negative NP/OP PCR tests, professional clearance, or resolved symptoms. The CDR3 contains 12 residues. Germline CDR1 SGHTS, CDR2 YDEGEE. V lost 1 base to trimming and J lost 8 bases, with 9 bases between them. Using immunoSEQ multiplex PCR, the repertoire was profiled, and TCRdb retains in-frame clones only, with some absent. The table lists some 350,000 clones, 75% to 90% of them singletons.

The chain combines TRBV5-8 with TRBJ1-2, with D hard to call. Source material: PBMCs or T cells enriched from blood (not recorded which). The TCR comes from a man in his late teens or twenties who had recovered from COVID-19. The CDR3 reads CASSLPWPGYTF. The CDR3 bases are TGTGCCAGCAGCTTGCCTTGGCCGGGCTACACCTTC.